The 9 T cell receptor beta chains below come from one sample, sequenced in a study of blood T cell repertoires in COVID-19. Method: immunoSEQ multiplex PCR; TCRdb's copy keeps in-frame clones and lacks some. The sample records approximately 250,000 clones, approximately 89% being singletons. Sequencing input: peripheral blood. The source is a man aged 35 to 55 with active or convalescent COVID-19.

The V and J genes are TRBV18 and TRBJ2-7; 10 nucleotides align to TRBD1. The CDR3 runs 15 residues. Germline V lookup: CDR1 KGHSH, CDR2 LQKENI. With V trimmed by 3 bases and J by 2 bases, 4 bases remained unmatched. The DNA for the CDR3 is TGTGCCAGCTCACCCGGACAGGGGGGGCCCTACGAGCAGTACTTC. It specifies CASSPGQGGPYEQYF. The variable domain in full, completed from reference TRBV18 and TRBJ2-7, reads NAGVMQNPRHLVRRRGQEARLRCSPMKGHSHVYWYRQLPEEGLKFMVYLQKENIIDESGMPKERFSAEFPKEGPSILRIQQVVRGDSAAYFCASSPGQGGPYEQYFGPGTRLTVT.

The V and J genes are TRBV7-6 and TRBJ2-2; TRBD2 might be the D (5 bases). CDR1 SGHVS and CDR2 FNYEAQ come from the germline V gene. Trimming left V 5 bases short and J 8 bases short, with 12 bases between. The CDR3 length is 13 residues. The CDR3 coding sequence is TGTGCCAGCAGCGGGGTCGGGATTGGGGAGCTGTTTTTT. Residues: CASSGVGIGELFF.

This clone was seen a single time. The gene calls are TRBV4-1 and TRBJ1-4, with a weak D call TRBD1 (5 bases). Germline V gene sequence: CDR1 MGHRA, CDR2 YSYEKL. The CDR3 has 14 residues. Trimming took off 9 bases at V and 6 bases at J, with 17 bases between the two ends. The CDR3 bases are TGCGCCAGTCCTCGGGGGGAAACCTATGAAAAACTGTTTTTT. Amino acid sequence: CASPRGETYEKLFF.

This chain connects TRBV9 to TRBJ1-1; 10 bases fit TRBD1. Looked up from germline, CDR1 is SGDLS and CDR2 is YYNGEE. V gave up 3 bases and J gave up 12 bases; unmatched junction bases: 14. The CDR3 consists of 15 residues. In DNA form, the CDR3 reads TGTGCCAGCAGCGCTCCGACAGGGGGCGATTCAGGATCTTTCTTT. As protein: CASSAPTGGDSGSFF.

The chain recombines TRBV11-2 with TRBJ1-4; TRBD1 might be the D (5 bases). Germline CDR1 SGHAT, CDR2 FQNNGV. The CDR3 is 16 residues long. With 2 bases removed from V and 7 bases from J, the gap between germline ends came to 17 bases. The CDR3 protein is CASSLSSGRAGEKLFF. The DNA of the CDR3 is TGTGCCAGCAGCTTAAGTTCGGGCAGGGCTGGTGAAAAACTGTTTTTT.

The V and J genes are TRBV19 and TRBJ1-1, with a possible D match to TRBD1 (5 bases). CDR1 is LNHDA, CDR2 SQIVND, per germline (reference sequence). The CDR3 contains 13 residues. Trimming pared 4 bases from V and 2 bases from J, leaving 8 bases between. In DNA form, the CDR3 reads TGTGCCAGTAGTACGACAGCTAACACTGAAGCTTTCTTT. This gives the protein CASSTTANTEAFF. The complete variable domain, with remaining parts taken from reference TRBV19 and TRBJ1-1, reads DGGITQSPKYLFRKEGQNVTLSCEQNLNHDAMYWYRQDPGQGLRLIYYSQIVNDFQKGDIAEGYSVSREKKESFPLTVTSAQKNPTAFYLCASSTTANTEAFFGQGTRLTVV.

The chain links TRBV5-6 to TRBJ1-3; a possible D gene is TRBD1 (5 bases). V dropped 3 bases and J dropped 2 bases, with 12 bases sitting between them. In germline, CDR1 is SGHDT, CDR2 YYEEEE. The CDR3 is made up of 15 amino acids. CDR3 amino acids: CASSYKGATGNTIYF. The CDR3 region has the DNA TGTGCCAGCAGCTATAAAGGGGCCACTGGAAACACCATATATTTT.

This CDR3 is CASSFRGTSGTLSSTDTQYF. The CDR3 bases are TGTGCCAGCAGCTTCAGAGGGACTAGCGGGACCTTATCTAGCACAGATACGCAGTATTTT. The genes are TRBV9 and TRBJ2-3, with 13 bases aligning to TRBD2. V shed 4 bases and J 0 bases; nucleotides not matched to a gene: 14. Germline V gives CDR1 SGDLS, CDR2 YYNGEE. This CDR3 contains 20 residues.

The sample holds one count of this clone. V usage is TRBV30 and J usage is TRBJ1-6; TRBD1 might be the D (5 bases). The CDR3 spans 12 residues. Looked up from germline, CDR1 is GTSNPN and CDR2 is SVGIG (reference sequence). V shed 0 bases and J shed 13 bases, with 10 bases lying between them. In nucleotides, the CDR3 is TGTGCCTGGAGTGTACAGGAAGGTCCCCTCCACTTT. It is translated as CAWSVQEGPLHF. The full variable domain, with the rest looked up from reference TRBV30 and TRBJ1-6, is SQTIHQWPATLVQPVGSPLSLECTVEGTSNPNLYWYRQAAGRGLQLLFYSVGIGQISSEVPQNLSASRPQDRQFILSSKKLLLSDSGFYLCAWSVQEGPLHFGNGTRLTVT.